A single sample gave rise to the 21 T cell receptor beta chains below, sequenced in a study of blood T cell repertoires in COVID-19. Using immunoSEQ multiplex PCR, the repertoire was profiled, and TCRdb retains in-frame clones only, with some absent. Among 300,000 to 400,000 clones listed, approximately 90% were seen once. Sequencing was performed on peripheral blood. The receptors originated from a woman aged 18-35 years who had recovered from COVID-19.

The J gene is TRBJ2-5, the V gene TRBV19; TRBD1 is a possible D gene (6 bases). The CDR3 totals 15 residues. V was clipped by 2 bases and J by 2 bases, with 12 bases between them. The germline gives CDR1 LNHDA, CDR2 SQIVND (reference sequence). CDR3 nucleotides: TGTGCCAGTAGTATAACAGGGTCTAAACAAGAGACCCAGTACTTC. Its translation is CASSITGSKQETQYF.

The genes are TRBV6-5 and TRBJ1-2, with a weak D call TRBD1 (6 bases). CDR3 length: 16 amino acids. V shed 2 bases and J shed 0 bases, with 13 bases lying between them. From germline, CDR1 is MNHEY and CDR2 SVGAGI. The CDR3 loop is CASSYAHRAPNYGYTF. In DNA form, the CDR3 reads TGTGCCAGCAGTTACGCGCACAGGGCCCCTAACTATGGCTACACCTTC.

The V gene is TRBV4-3, the J gene TRBJ1-3; TRBD1 aligns across 10 bases. The germline V gene encodes CDR1 LGHNA and CDR2 YSLEER. The trim removed 4 bases at V and 8 bases at J, leaving 5 bases unmatched. The CDR3 covers 14 residues. CDR3 loop: CASSRGTGAHTIYF. The CDR3 DNA reads TGCGCCAGCAGCCGTGGGACAGGGGCCCACACCATATATTTT.

V gene TRBV29-1 combines with J gene TRBJ1-1; 7 positions match TRBD1. This CDR3 has 18 amino acids. CDR1 and CDR2 (germline): SQVTM, ANQGSEA. The junction had 21 bases not matched to a gene; V was cut back by 7 bases and J by 1 base. In DNA form, the CDR3 reads TGCAGCGCCCGAACGACTATAGGGGGCTGGTTCGCGAACACTGAAGCTTTCTTT. Translation: CSARTTIGGWFANTEAFF.

The table lists this clone with a count of one. The chain combines TRBV29-1 with TRBJ1-5; tentatively, D is TRBD1 (5 bases). Germline-derived CDR1 and CDR2 are SQVTM and ANQGSEA. The CDR3 is made up of 13 amino acids. V lost 6 bases and J 4 bases, leaving 13 bases between the germline ends. CDR3 region: CSVPGGWNQPQHF. CDR3 nucleotide sequence: TGCAGCGTCCCGGGGGGTTGGAATCAGCCCCAGCATTTT.

The chain couples TRBV9 to TRBJ2-1; possible D gene TRBD2, 6 bases. The CDR3 sequence is 14 residues long. V lost 2 bases to trimming and J lost 6 bases, with 12 bases between them. Germline-derived CDR1 and CDR2 are SGDLS and YYNGEE. The CDR3 DNA is TGTGCCAGCAGCGTGGGGACTCCACCCAATGAGCAGTTCTTC. Translating it yields CASSVGTPPNEQFF. Full variable domain (outside the CDR3, taken from reference TRBV9 and TRBJ2-1): DSGVTQTPKHLITATGQRVTLRCSPRSGDLSVYWYQQSLDQGLQFLIQYYNGEERAKGNILERFSAQQFPDLHSELNLSSLELGDSALYFCASSVGTPPNEQFFGPGTRLTVL.

The J gene is TRBJ2-1, the V gene TRBV6-5; possible D gene TRBD2, 5 bases. The ends were cut back, 2 bases at V and 8 bases at J, with 10 bases in the middle. Germline CDR1 is MNHEY and CDR2 is SVGAGI. The CDR3 length is 13 residues. The CDR3 coding sequence is TGTGCCAGCAGTTACGTCCAACTAGATGAGCAGTTCTTC. It codes for CASSYVQLDEQFF.

This sequence joins TRBV18 and TRBJ2-1; 8 bases align to TRBD2. The CDR3 consists of 15 residues. Germline values: CDR1 KGHSH, CDR2 LQKENI. With V trimmed by 1 base and J by 6 bases, 5 bases remained unmatched. The CDR3 here is CASSPRLAGINEQFF. The CDR3 region has the DNA TGTGCCAGCTCACCACGATTAGCGGGGATCAATGAGCAGTTCTTC.

V usage is TRBV10-2 and J usage is TRBJ1-4; tentatively, D is TRBD1 (6 bases). Looked up from germline, CDR1 is WSHSY and CDR2 is SAAADI. The CDR3 runs 15 residues. V lost 6 bases to trimming and J lost 8 bases, with 19 bases between them. The CDR3 DNA reads TGCGCCAGCAGAGCTGACAGGCAGGTTTGGGAAAAACTGTTTTTT. Its translation is CASRADRQVWEKLFF.

The V and J genes are TRBV19 and TRBJ1-2; 9 bases map to TRBD1. The germline CDR1 and CDR2 sequences are LNHDA and SQIVND (reference sequence). The CDR3 extends over 17 amino acids. Trimming removed 4 bases from V and 4 bases from J; junction bases left unmatched: 13. The CDR3 loop is CASSRQGQGPSGYGYTF. The CDR3 DNA is TGTGCCAGTAGTAGGCAAGGACAGGGGCCCTCTGGCTATGGCTACACCTTC. Supplemented by reference TRBV19 and TRBJ1-2, the full variable domain reads DGGITQSPKYLFRKEGQNVTLSCEQNLNHDAMYWYRQDPGQGLRLIYYSQIVNDFQKGDIAEGYSVSREKKESFPLTVTSAQKNPTAFYLCASSRQGQGPSGYGYTFGSGTRLTVV.

The V and J genes are TRBV18 and TRBJ2-2; D remains ambiguous. CDR3 length: 16 amino acids. Germline V gene sequence: CDR1 KGHSH, CDR2 LQKENI. The ends were cut back, 3 bases at V and 0 bases at J, with 11 bases in the middle. The CDR3 region has the DNA TGTGCCAGCTCACCTGAGAGCCCAACGAACACCGGGGAGCTGTTTTTT. Translation gives CASSPESPTNTGELFF. Using reference TRBV18 and TRBJ2-2 for the parts outside the CDR3, the full variable domain is NAGVMQNPRHLVRRRGQEARLRCSPMKGHSHVYWYRQLPEEGLKFMVYLQKENIIDESGMPKERFSAEFPKEGPSILRIQQVVRGDSAAYFCASSPESPTNTGELFFGEGSRLTVL.

The chain couples TRBV12-3 or TRBV12-4 to TRBJ2-3; 7 bases are a match to TRBD2. V shed 9 bases, J shed 6 bases, and the junction held 9 bases outside the gene matches. This CDR3 contains 13 residues. The CDR3 sequence is CASMRAGADTQYF. For the CDR3, the DNA is TGTGCCAGTATGCGGGCGGGAGCTGATACGCAGTATTTT.

The chain is built from TRBV20-1 and TRBJ2-1; D remains ambiguous. V was clipped by 4 bases and J by 8 bases, with 9 bases between them. Germline CDR1 and CDR2: DFQATT and SNEGSKA (reference sequence). This CDR3 has 11 residues. CDR3 protein: CSAINRDEQFF. The CDR3 coding sequence is TGCAGTGCTATTAACCGCGATGAGCAGTTCTTC.

The genes are TRBV7-2 and TRBJ1-6, with 11 bases that match TRBD1. This CDR3 region has 14 residues. Germline V lookup: CDR1 SGHTA, CDR2 FQGNSA. The J segment lost 6 bases and the V segment lost 8 bases, leaving 3 bases of the junction unmatched. The DNA of the CDR3 is TGTGCCAGCGGGACAGGGGGAATTAATTCACCCCTCCACTTT. It is translated as CASGTGGINSPLHF.

The V gene is TRBV6-6, the J gene TRBJ1-6, with 7 bases identical to TRBD1. The germline V gene has CDR1 MNHNY and CDR2 SVGAGI (reference sequence). The CDR3 sequence is 15 residues long. J lost 4 bases, V lost 4 bases, and 4 bases had no gene match. The CDR3 nucleotides are TGTGCCAGCAGTTCCCGACAGGGATATAATTCACCCCTCCACTTT. This sequence encodes CASSSRQGYNSPLHF.

This sequence joins TRBV19 and TRBJ1-2, with TRBD1 matching 8 bases. CDR1 is LNHDA, CDR2 SQIVND, per germline (reference sequence). Trimming at V came to 4 bases and at J to 3 bases, leaving 7 bases not matched to a gene. This CDR3 has 15 residues. The CDR3 DNA reads as TGTGCCAGTAGTAGACCGGGACAGGAATACTATGGCTACACCTTC. It codes for CASSRPGQEYYGYTF. The full variable domain, completed using reference TRBV19 and TRBJ1-2, is DGGITQSPKYLFRKEGQNVTLSCEQNLNHDAMYWYRQDPGQGLRLIYYSQIVNDFQKGDIAEGYSVSREKKESFPLTVTSAQKNPTAFYLCASSRPGQEYYGYTFGSGTRLTVV.

V is TRBV4-3 and J is TRBJ1-4; D ambiguous. V lost 0 bases, J lost 0 bases, and 5 bases lay in between. Germline CDR1 reads LGHNA; CDR2 reads YSLEER. The CDR3 has 15 amino acids. This CDR3 reads CASSQELATNEKLFF. The CDR3 DNA follows: TGCGCCAGCAGCCAAGAACTCGCAACTAATGAAAAACTGTTTTTT.

The V gene is TRBV11-2, the J gene TRBJ1-2; 8 bases fit TRBD1. The J segment lost 4 bases and the V segment lost 3 bases, leaving 7 bases of the junction unmatched. The CDR3 covers 15 residues. The germline V gene encodes CDR1 SGHAT and CDR2 FQNNGV. The CDR3 sequence: CASSLGTGYFYGYTF. As DNA, the CDR3 is TGTGCCAGCAGCTTGGGGACAGGCTATTTCTATGGCTACACCTTC.

The chain recombines TRBV10-3 with TRBJ1-2, with TRBD1 identical over 11 bases. J was trimmed by 3 bases and V by 7 bases; bases with no gene match: 4. Germline V gene data show CDR1 as ENHRY and CDR2 as SYGVKD. This CDR3 is 14 amino acids long. The CDR3 spells CAIKGGQGDYGYTF. As DNA, the CDR3 is TGTGCCATCAAGGGGGGACAGGGGGACTATGGCTACACCTTC.

V and J are TRBV14 and TRBJ1-3; D uncertain. The CDR3 is 15 residues long. Looked up from germline, CDR1 is SGHDN and CDR2 is FVKESK. With 1 base removed from V and 4 bases from J, the gap between germline ends came to 11 bases. The CDR3 DNA sequence: TGTGCCAGCAGCCAAGGCTCTGCTAAAGGAAACACCATATATTTT. Amino acid sequence: CASSQGSAKGNTIYF.

This clone was detected once. The chain employs TRBV24-1 and TRBJ1-2; TRBD1 agrees at 9 bases. V shed 6 bases, J shed 6 bases, and the junction held 7 bases outside the gene matches. The length of the CDR3 is 14 residues. The germline CDR1 and CDR2 sequences are KGHDR and SFDVKD. CDR3 residues: CATSSEDRGHGYTF. DNA of the CDR3: TGTGCCACCAGTAGTGAGGACAGGGGACATGGCTACACCTTC.